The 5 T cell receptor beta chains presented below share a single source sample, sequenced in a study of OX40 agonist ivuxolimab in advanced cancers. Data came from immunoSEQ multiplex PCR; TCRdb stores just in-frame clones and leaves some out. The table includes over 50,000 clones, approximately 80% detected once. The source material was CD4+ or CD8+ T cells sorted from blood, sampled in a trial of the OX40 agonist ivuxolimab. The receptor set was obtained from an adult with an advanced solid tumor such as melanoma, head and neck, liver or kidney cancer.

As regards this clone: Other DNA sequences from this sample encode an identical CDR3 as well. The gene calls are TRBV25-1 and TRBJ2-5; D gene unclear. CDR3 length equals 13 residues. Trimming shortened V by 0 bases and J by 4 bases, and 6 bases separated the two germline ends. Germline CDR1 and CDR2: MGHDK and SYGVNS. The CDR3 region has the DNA TGTGCCAGCAGTGAATACGGACGAGAGACCCAGTACTTC. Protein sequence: CASSEYGRETQYF.

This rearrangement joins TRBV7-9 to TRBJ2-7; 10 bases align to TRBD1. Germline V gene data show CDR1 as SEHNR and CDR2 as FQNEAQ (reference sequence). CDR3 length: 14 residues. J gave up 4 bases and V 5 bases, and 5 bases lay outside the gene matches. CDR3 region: CASSPRDRGYEQYF. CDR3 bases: TGTGCCAGCAGCCCCCGGGACAGGGGTTACGAGCAGTACTTC.

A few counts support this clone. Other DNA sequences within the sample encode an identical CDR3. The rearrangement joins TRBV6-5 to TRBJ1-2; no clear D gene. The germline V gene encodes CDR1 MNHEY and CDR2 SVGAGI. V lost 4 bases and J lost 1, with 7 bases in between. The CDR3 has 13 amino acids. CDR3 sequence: CASSLDGNYGYTF. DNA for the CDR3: TGTGCCAGCAGTTTGGACGGTAACTATGGCTACACCTTC.

The CDR3 loop reads CASSLAVGNSPLHF. The CDR3 region has the DNA TGTGCCAGCAGCTTAGCGGTAGGAAATTCACCCCTCCACTTT. The chain has TRBV7-6 and TRBJ1-6, with D uncertain. This CDR3 is 14 amino acids long. The V and J ends lost 0 bases and 7 bases respectively, with 7 bases between them. CDR1 is SGHVS, CDR2 FNYEAQ, per germline.

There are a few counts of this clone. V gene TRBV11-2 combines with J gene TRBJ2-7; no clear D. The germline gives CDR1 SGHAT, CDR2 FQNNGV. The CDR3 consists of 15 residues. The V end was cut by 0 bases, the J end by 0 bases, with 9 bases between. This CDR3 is CASSLEVGSSYEQYF. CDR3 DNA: TGTGCCAGCAGCTTAGAGGTGGGTTCCTCCTACGAGCAGTACTTC.